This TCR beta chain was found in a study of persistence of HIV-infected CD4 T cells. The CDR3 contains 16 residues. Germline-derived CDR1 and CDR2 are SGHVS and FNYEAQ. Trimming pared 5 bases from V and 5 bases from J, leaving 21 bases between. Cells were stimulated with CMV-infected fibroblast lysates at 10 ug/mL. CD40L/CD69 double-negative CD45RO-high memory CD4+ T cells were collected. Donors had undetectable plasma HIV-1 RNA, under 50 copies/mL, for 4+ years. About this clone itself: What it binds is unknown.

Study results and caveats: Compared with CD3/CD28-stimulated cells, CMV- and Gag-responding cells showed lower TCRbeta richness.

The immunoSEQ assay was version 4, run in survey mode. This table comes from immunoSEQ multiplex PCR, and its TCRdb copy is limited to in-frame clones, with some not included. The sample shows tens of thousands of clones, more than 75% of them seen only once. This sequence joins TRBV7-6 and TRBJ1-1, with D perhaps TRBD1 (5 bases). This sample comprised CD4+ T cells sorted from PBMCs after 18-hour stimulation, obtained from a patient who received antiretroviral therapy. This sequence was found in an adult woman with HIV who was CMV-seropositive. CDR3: CASSPSDGAGLTEAFF. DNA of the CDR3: TGTGCCAGCAGCCCAAGTGACGGGGCCGGATTGACTGAAGCTTTCTTT.